Below, 6 T cell receptor beta chains from the same sample are listed, as sequenced in a study of T-cell memory formation after mild COVID-19. TCRdb ran MiXCR on the 5' RACE reads and lists one entry per CDR3 protein. Among under 700,000 distinct CDR3 sequences listed, just over 20% were seen once. Sequences were obtained from PBMCs or a T cell subset sorted from them (not recorded which). These receptors were obtained from an adult woman who had mild COVID-19 (a few samples of this study predate the infection). Cell type and time point are not known.

This sequence joins TRBV20-1 and TRBJ1-1; tentative D call: TRBD1 (6 bases). The ends were cut back, 2 bases at V and 1 base at J, with 14 bases in the middle. This CDR3 region has 15 residues. From germline, CDR1 is DFQATT and CDR2 SNEGSKA (reference sequence). CDR3 in DNA: TGCAGTGCTAGACAGACAGGAAAGAAGAACACTGAAGCTTTCTTT. Its protein is CSARQTGKKNTEAFF.

This clonotype was observed a handful of times. This chain uses TRBV15 with TRBJ2-3; TRBD2 matches 9 bases. The length of the CDR3 is 13 residues. The J segment lost 14 bases and the V segment lost 4 bases, leaving 10 bases of the junction unmatched. Germline V gene lookup returns CDR1 LNHNV and CDR2 YYDKDF (reference sequence). The CDR3 loop is CATSNPGTAGGYF. CDR3 DNA sequence: TGTGCCACCAGCAATCCCGGTACAGCGGGAGGGTATTTT.

This clonotype was counted ten times or more. The chain employs TRBV6-1 and TRBJ2-1, with D possibly TRBD1 on 5 matching bases. The CDR3 is 13 amino acids. With 8 bases removed from V and 3 bases from J, the gap between germline ends came to 11 bases. Per germline, CDR1 MNHNS and CDR2 SASEGT. This CDR3 reads CASEAQGYNEQFF. The CDR3 nucleotides read TGTGCCAGCGAAGCTCAGGGCTACAATGAGCAGTTCTTC.

This clonotype has a count of ten or more. At one end the junction does not follow the germline gene, possibly because of a read error. The chain carries TRBV7-3 and TRBJ2-1, with D unresolved. CDR3 length: 12 residues. CDR1 SGHTA and CDR2 FQGTGA come from the germline V gene. CDR3 sequence reads: CASSLTYNEQFF. Here the CDR3 DNA reads TGTGCCAGCAGCCTAACCTACAATGAGCAGTTCTTC.

This chain links TRBV21-1 with TRBJ2-3; the D call TRBD2 from the table was never checked on the DNA. TRBV21-1 has pseudogene status. The CDR3 length is 18 residues. The CDR3 sequence: CARSKASGLASSTDTQYF. In DNA form, the CDR3 reads TGTGCCAGAAGCAAAGCGAGCGGCCTAGCCTCTAGCACAGATACGCAGTATTTT.

There are a few counts of this clonotype. The CDR3 DNA follows: TGTGCCAGCAGCCGAGGTCGGCGGGAGGCTCCCCATGAGCAGTTCTTC. Translation gives CASSRGRREAPHEQFF. This rearrangement joins TRBV7-9 to TRBJ2-1, with 8 bases lining up with TRBD2. From germline, CDR1 is SEHNR and CDR2 FQNEAQ (reference sequence). The CDR3 totals 16 residues. The junction had 14 bases not matched to a gene; V was cut back by 5 bases and J by 8 bases.